The rows below give T cell receptor beta chains drawn from one sample of a study of blood T cells in healthy people across ages. TCRdb recomputed calls from the 5' RACE reads with MiXCR, one row per CDR3 protein. The sample shows around 520,000 distinct CDR3 sequences, around a quarter of them seen only once. The sample also formed part of further work on T cells of mothers and their children.

The sequenced sample consisted of blood. Receptor source: a boy under 10 years old in good health. Each CDR3 is given with its conserved first and last residue. A D gene is named only where the DNA matches it firmly. For some rows the clone size is stated as once, few or many, or as a class when expanded; others skip it.

J gene: TRBJ2-1; clone size: NA; CDR3 length: 16; D gene: NA; V gene: TRBV7-9; CDR3 protein: CASSQLARSSYNEQFF; CDR3 DNA: TGTGCCAGCAGCCAGCTAGCGCGTAGCTCCTACAATGAGCAGTTCTTC
J gene: TRBJ2-7; clone size: few; CDR3 length: 14; D gene: TRBD2; V gene: TRBV6-1; CDR3 protein: CASTSAPGGYEQYF; CDR3 DNA: TGTGCCAGCACTTCCGCCCCGGGAGGCTACGAGCAGTACTTC
J gene: TRBJ2-7; clone size: NA; CDR3 length: 15; D gene: NA; V gene: TRBV15; CDR3 protein: CATSRDRAGLLEQYF; CDR3 DNA: TGTGCCACCAGCAGAGATAGGGCAGGCCTACTCGAGCAGTACTTC
J gene: TRBJ2-7; clone size: NA; CDR3 length: 16; D gene: TRBD2; V gene: TRBV29-1; CDR3 protein: CSVGDFGLAGNYEQYF; CDR3 DNA: TGCAGCGTCGGTGACTTCGGACTAGCGGGAAACTACGAGCAGTACTTC
J gene: TRBJ2-2; clone size: NA; CDR3 length: 14; D gene: NA; V gene: TRBV2; CDR3 protein: CAGTQGRATGELFF; CDR3 DNA: TGTGCCGGCACACAGGGAAGGGCAACCGGGGAGCTGTTTTTT
J gene: TRBJ2-7; clone size: few; CDR3 length: 13; D gene: NA; V gene: TRBV25-1; CDR3 protein: CASSAGLSYEQYF; CDR3 DNA: TGTGCCAGCAGTGCCGGGCTCTCCTACGAGCAGTACTTC
J gene: TRBJ2-7; clone size: many; CDR3 length: 16; D gene: TRBD2; V gene: TRBV20-1; CDR3 protein: CSAPWTSGGARDEQYF; CDR3 DNA: TGCAGTGCCCCCTGGACTAGCGGGGGGGCAAGGGACGAGCAGTACTTC
J gene: TRBJ1-1; clone size: NA; CDR3 length: 12; D gene: NA; V gene: TRBV29-1; CDR3 protein: CSVPRENTEAFF; CDR3 DNA: TGCAGCGTGCCCAGGGAAAACACTGAAGCTTTCTTT
J gene: TRBJ2-5; clone size: NA; CDR3 length: 16; D gene: TRBD2; V gene: TRBV27; CDR3 protein: CASSLSVAGGSETQYF; CDR3 DNA: TGTGCCAGCAGTTTATCAGTAGCGGGAGGGTCAGAGACCCAGTACTTC
J gene: TRBJ2-1; clone size: NA; CDR3 length: 16; D gene: TRBD1; V gene: TRBV4-1; CDR3 protein: CASSQGTGGPTREQFF; CDR3 DNA: TGCGCCAGCAGCCAAGGGACAGGGGGACCCACAAGAGAGCAGTTCTTC